This TCR beta chain appears in the sequencing data of a study of cytomegalovirus exposure and HLA in healthy donors. Findings of the study overall: HLA restriction was apparent for most CMV-associated TCR beta chains in a later analysis.

At collection, donors were nominally healthy, but unrecorded immune exposures were probable. Primers included in the PCR were 60 Vbeta and 13 Jbeta primers. The protocol was immunoSEQ multiplex PCR, while the TCRdb copy is restricted to in-frame clones and leaves out a portion. The repertoire consists of under 200,000 clones, with roughly 79% occurring once and the leading ten covering around 3%. This clone has at least ten counts. The antigen is undetermined. The germline CDR1 and CDR2 sequences are SGHTA and FQGNSA. This CDR3 comprises 14 residues. J was trimmed by 5 bases and V by 5 bases; bases with no gene match: 5.

V gene TRBV7-2 combines with J gene TRBJ1-5; 8 bases are shared with TRBD1. This sequence originates from a woman in her forties or fifties in good health and CMV-seropositive. The sample taken for sequencing was PBMCs. CDR3 DNA sequence: TGTGCCAGCAGCGCCGTCAGGGGGCATCAGCCCCAGCATTTT. Its translation is CASSAVRGHQPQHF.